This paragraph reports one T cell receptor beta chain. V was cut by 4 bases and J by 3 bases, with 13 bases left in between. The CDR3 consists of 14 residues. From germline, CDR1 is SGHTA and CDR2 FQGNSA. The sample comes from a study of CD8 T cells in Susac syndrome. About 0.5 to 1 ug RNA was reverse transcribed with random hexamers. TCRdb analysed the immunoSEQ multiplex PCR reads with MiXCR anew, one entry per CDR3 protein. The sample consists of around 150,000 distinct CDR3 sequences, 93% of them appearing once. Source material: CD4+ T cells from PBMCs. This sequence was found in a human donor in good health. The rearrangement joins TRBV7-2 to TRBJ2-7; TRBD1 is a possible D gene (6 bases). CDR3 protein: CASSSFGTNYEQYF. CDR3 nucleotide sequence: TGTGCCAGCAGCTCATTCGGGACAAACTACGAGCAGTACTTC.